This passage covers 13 T cell receptor beta chains from one sample sequenced in a study of CXCR3-negative and CXCR3-positive naive CD8 T cells. UMI-labeled 5' RACE TRB cDNA libraries were prepared from the cells. With the 5' RACE reads reprocessed, TCRdb shows one record per CDR3 protein and no DNA. This table lists some 150,000 distinct CDR3 sequences. Their antigens remain unidentified. Findings and limits, study-wide: Hydrophobicity was higher for TRB CDR3s found in CXCR3-positive naive cells than in CXCR3-negative naive cells.

The sequenced sample consisted of naive CXCR3+ CD8+ T cells from blood. Noted subset: CD45RO-CCR7+CD27+CD95- naive CD8+ T cells expressing CXCR3 (TNR3+). All receptors come from a human donor in good health. Some clones in this sample may be carry-over from other donors' samples.

The CDR3 reads CATSRVLADTGELFF. V is TRBV15 and J is TRBJ2-2. Germline V gene lookup returns CDR1 LNHNV and CDR2 YYDKDF (reference sequence). This CDR3 spans 15 amino acids.

This chain joins TRBV7-6 and TRBJ2-7; TCRdb's D call of TRBD2 is untestable without DNA. Germline lookup yields CDR1 SGHVS and CDR2 FNYEAQ. The CDR3 has 14 amino acids. The CDR3: CASSLAGLSYEQYF.

This chain uses TRBV10-1 with TRBJ2-1; the D call of TRBD2 rests on TCRdb alone, since no DNA is present to check it. Germline V lookup: CDR1 WNHNN, CDR2 SYGVQD (reference sequence). CDR3 length: 19 amino acids. The CDR3 here is CASRRRPGLAGGSNNEQFF.

The rearrangement joins TRBV7-2 to TRBJ2-1; without DNA, the TCRdb call of TRBD2 cannot be checked. The germline V gene encodes CDR1 SGHTA and CDR2 FQGNSA. This CDR3 has 19 amino acids. CDR3 residues: CASSQAGGLAGEHYNEQFF.

This chain connects TRBV20-1 to TRBJ1-5. Germline CDR1 is DFQATT and CDR2 is SNEGSKA (reference sequence). This CDR3 is 14 amino acids long. CDR3 amino acids: CSARDYRGQQPQHF.

The rearrangement joins TRBV2 to TRBJ2-1; TCRdb reports TRBD1, a call that lacks DNA to check it against. Germline V gives CDR1 SNHLY, CDR2 FYNNEI. The CDR3 sequence is 15 residues long. This CDR3 is CASSAGTGAHNEQFF.

The chain is built from TRBV15 and TRBJ2-7; TCRdb names TRBD1, which stays unverified in the absence of DNA. CDR1 and CDR2 (germline): LNHNV, YYDKDF (reference sequence). The CDR3 length is 15 residues. The CDR3 sequence is CATSRDRGYPYEQYF.

The rearrangement uses TRBV5-1 and TRBJ1-1. There are 15 residues in the CDR3. Germline assignment: CDR1 SGHRS and CDR2 YFSETQ. CDR3 sequence reads: CASTLGSGGNTEAFF.

This chain links TRBV29-1 with TRBJ2-1; with no DNA, the TCRdb D assignment of TRBD2 cannot be verified. Germline V CDR1 and CDR2: SQVTM, ANQGSEA. The CDR3 consists of 14 residues. This chain's CDR3 is CSVVGLATYNEQFF.

The rearrangement links TRBV6-6 to TRBJ1-4. Per germline, CDR1 MNHNY and CDR2 SVGAGI (reference sequence). This CDR3 is 15 amino acids long. CDR3: CASSYSIRLNEKLFF.

CDR3 sequence: CASSLEFGSEQYF. This sequence joins TRBV11-2 and TRBJ2-7. CDR1 is SGHAT and CDR2 is FQNNGV in the germline V gene. The CDR3 is made up of 13 amino acids.

The chain recombines TRBV4-1 with TRBJ2-7; TCRdb returns TRBD1, unconfirmable since there is no DNA. Germline V CDR1 and CDR2: MGHRA, YSYEKL. This CDR3 contains 15 residues. The CDR3 reads CASSQHLSGGYEQYF.

The chain employs TRBV28 and TRBJ2-3; without DNA, the TCRdb call of TRBD2 cannot be checked. CDR1 is MDHEN and CDR2 is SYDVKM in the germline V gene. The CDR3 totals 18 residues. CDR3: CASSFPYLYSGGTDTQYF.